In its sample, the clone carrying this T cell receptor beta chain was seen a few times. The data were taken from a study of T-cell memory formation after mild COVID-19. TCRdb redid the calling of the 5' RACE reads with MiXCR, one entry per CDR3 protein. Among a few hundred thousand distinct CDR3 sequences listed, more than 8% were seen once. Germline-derived CDR1 and CDR2 are SGHRS and YFSETQ. CDR3 length equals 15 residues. Trimming left V 4 bases short and J 4 bases short, with 12 bases between. The receptor was isolated from a man aged 18 to 35 who had mild COVID-19 (a few samples of this study predate the infection). Cell type and time point are not known. What was sequenced was PBMCs or a T cell subset sorted from them (not recorded which). The rearrangement uses TRBV5-1 and TRBJ2-6, with unresolved D. The CDR3 spells CASSRVPTGANVLTF. The CDR3 DNA reads as TGCGCCAGCAGCAGGGTACCAACCGGGGCCAACGTCCTGACTTTC.